This T cell receptor beta chain was profiled in a study of T cells in tumors and immune-related adverse events (dated by TCRdb to the early 2020s). The treatment or condition label here, explained by the study, means: nivolumab (PD-1 blockade) given before sampling. The DNeasy Blood and Tissue Kit was used to extract DNA from formalin-fixed paraffin-embedded specimens. The immunoSEQ assay was used to amplify and sequence the TCR beta locus, producing bulk TCR Vbeta CDR3 data. From the authors' description of their analysis: Non-productive CDR3s, sequences shorter than 7 amino acids, and those not starting with C or ending with F/W were excluded. Analysis was restricted to specimens with at least 1000 reads, and clonotypes were defined at the amino acid level. Clonality was calculated as 1 minus Pielou's evenness. Library sizes were equalized by abundance-weighted random subsampling with replacement, repeated 100 times to report 95% confidence intervals. Repertoire overlap was quantified with the Morisita overlap index, and the top 40 clones per specimen were checked for overlap with the irAE. TCRdb took over this immuneACCESS table, retaining in-frame rearrangements with V and J assigned. Such tables are incomplete; in checked studies, under half of the missing clones stem from an unresolved V gene, and the remainder is unexplained. The V and J calls and the clone size are those of that table, but D and trimming were determined from the DNA. This sample is represented by about 10,000 clones; around 92% of them were singletons. The ten largest clones take up more than 1.4% of the sample.

Trimming removed 1 base from V and 7 bases from J, leaving 4 bases between the germline ends. The CDR1 and CDR2 encoded by the germline V gene are SGHAT and FQNNGV. The CDR3 contains 11 residues, cysteine and phenylalanine counted. Only the CDR3 portion is preserved as DNA: 33 bases, with reading frame beginning at the first base. This clone was seen more than once but under ten times. Its antigen specificity is not known. Within one base of it there is no much larger clone, and no base qualities were kept. Specimen: lymph node tissue, collected from a patient treated with anti-PD-1 therapy. The receptor comes from a female donor with metastatic renal cell carcinoma. The chain was built from TRBV11-2 and TRBJ1-2, with the identity of the D gene unclear. For the CDR3, the sequence is CASSLGAGYTF. The DNA sequence is as follows: TGTGCCAGCAGCTTAGGCGCTGGCTACACCTTC.